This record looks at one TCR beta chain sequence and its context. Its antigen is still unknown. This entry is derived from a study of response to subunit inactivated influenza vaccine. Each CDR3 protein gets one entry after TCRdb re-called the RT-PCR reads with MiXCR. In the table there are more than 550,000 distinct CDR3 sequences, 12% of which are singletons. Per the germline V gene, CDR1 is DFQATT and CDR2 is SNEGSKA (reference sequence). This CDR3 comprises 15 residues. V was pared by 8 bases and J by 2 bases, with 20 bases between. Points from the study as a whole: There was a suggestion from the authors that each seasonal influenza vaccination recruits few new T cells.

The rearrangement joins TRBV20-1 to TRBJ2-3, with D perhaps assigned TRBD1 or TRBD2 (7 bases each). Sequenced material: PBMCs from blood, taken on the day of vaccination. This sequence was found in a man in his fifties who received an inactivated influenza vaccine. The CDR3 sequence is CSPIAGGAATDTQYF. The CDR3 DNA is TGCAGTCCCATAGCAGGGGGGGCCGCCACAGATACGCAGTATTTT.